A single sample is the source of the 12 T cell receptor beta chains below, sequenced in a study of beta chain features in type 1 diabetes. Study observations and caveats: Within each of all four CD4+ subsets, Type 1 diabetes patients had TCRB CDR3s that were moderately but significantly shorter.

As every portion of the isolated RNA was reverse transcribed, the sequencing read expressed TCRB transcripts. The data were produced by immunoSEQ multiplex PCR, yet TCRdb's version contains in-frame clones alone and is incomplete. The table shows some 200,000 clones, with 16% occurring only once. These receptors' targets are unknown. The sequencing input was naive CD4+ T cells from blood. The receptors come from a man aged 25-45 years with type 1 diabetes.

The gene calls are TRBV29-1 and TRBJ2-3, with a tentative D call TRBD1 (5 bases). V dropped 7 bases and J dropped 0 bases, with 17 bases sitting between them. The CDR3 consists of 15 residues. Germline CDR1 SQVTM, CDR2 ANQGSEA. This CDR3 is CSAQGTGSSTDTQYF. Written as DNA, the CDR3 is TGCAGCGCTCAGGGCACAGGCTCAAGCACAGATACGCAGTATTTT.

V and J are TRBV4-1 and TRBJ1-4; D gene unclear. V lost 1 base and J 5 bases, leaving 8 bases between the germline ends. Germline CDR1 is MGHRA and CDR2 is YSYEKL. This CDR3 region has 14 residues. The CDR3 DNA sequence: TGCGCCAGCAGCCAAGTAACCCAAAATGAAAAACTGTTTTTT. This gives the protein CASSQVTQNEKLFF.

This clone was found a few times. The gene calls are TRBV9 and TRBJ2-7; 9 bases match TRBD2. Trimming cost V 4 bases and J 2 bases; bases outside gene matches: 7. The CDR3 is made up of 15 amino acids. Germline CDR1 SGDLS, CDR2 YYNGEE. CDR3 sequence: CASSLSGRETYEQYF. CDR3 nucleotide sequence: TGTGCCAGCAGCCTTAGCGGGAGAGAGACCTACGAGCAGTACTTC.

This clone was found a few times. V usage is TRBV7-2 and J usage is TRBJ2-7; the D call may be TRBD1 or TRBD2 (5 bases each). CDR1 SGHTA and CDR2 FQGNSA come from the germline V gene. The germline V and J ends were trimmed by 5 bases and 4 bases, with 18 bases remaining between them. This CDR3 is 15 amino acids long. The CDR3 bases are TGTGCCAGCAGCCATTGGGACGGACCTGGGTACGAGCAGTACTTC. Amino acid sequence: CASSHWDGPGYEQYF.

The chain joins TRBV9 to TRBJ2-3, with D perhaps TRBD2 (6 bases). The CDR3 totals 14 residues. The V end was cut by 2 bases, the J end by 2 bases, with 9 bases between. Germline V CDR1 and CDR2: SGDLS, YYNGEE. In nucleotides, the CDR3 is TGTGCCAGCAGCGTGACGGGAGCCACAGATACGCAGTATTTT. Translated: CASSVTGATDTQYF.

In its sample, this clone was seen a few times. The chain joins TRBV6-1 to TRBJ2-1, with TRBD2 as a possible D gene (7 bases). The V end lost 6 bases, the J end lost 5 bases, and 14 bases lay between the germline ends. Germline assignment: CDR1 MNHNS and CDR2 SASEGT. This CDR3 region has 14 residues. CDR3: CASSLGGLNNEQFF. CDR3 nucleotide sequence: TGTGCCAGCAGCCTAGGGGGACTAAACAATGAGCAGTTCTTC.

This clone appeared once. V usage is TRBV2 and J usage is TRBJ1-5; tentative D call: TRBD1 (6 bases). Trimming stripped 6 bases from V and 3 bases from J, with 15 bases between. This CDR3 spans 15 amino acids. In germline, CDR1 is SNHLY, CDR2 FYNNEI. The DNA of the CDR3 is TGTGCCAGCAGCGAGCGGCAGGGGACCAATCAGCCCCAGCATTTT. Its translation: CASSERQGTNQPQHF.

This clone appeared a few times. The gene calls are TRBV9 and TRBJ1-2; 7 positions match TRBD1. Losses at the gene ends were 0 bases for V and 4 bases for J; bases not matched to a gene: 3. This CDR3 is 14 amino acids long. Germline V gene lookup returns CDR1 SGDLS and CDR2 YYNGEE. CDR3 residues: CASSVGGTVYGYTF. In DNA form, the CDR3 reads TGTGCCAGCAGCGTAGGGGGGACAGTCTATGGCTACACCTTC.

The CDR3, as DNA: TGCGCCAGCAGCTTATGGACAGAATTGAACACTGAAGCTTTCTTT. Translated: CASSLWTELNTEAFF. The chain combines TRBV5-1 with TRBJ1-1; a weak D match, TRBD1 (6 bases). V dropped 2 bases and J dropped 0 bases, with 11 bases sitting between them. CDR3 size: 15 residues. The germline V gene encodes CDR1 SGHRS and CDR2 YFSETQ. Filled out from reference TRBV5-1 and TRBJ1-1, the complete variable domain reads KAGVTQTPRYLIKTRGQQVTLSCSPISGHRSVSWYQQTPGQGLQFLFEYFSETQRNKGNFPGRFSGRQFSNSRSEMNVSTLELGDSALYLCASSLWTELNTEAFFGQGTRLTVV.

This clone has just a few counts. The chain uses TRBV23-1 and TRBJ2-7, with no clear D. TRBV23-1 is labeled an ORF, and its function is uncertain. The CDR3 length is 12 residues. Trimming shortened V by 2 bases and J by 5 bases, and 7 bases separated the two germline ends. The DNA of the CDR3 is TGCGCCAGCAGTCAAATTTACCACGAGCAGTACTTC. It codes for CASSQIYHEQYF.

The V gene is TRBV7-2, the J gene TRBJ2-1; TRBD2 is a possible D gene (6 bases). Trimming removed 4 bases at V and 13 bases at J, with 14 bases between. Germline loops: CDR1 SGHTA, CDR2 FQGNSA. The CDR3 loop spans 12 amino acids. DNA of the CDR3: TGTGCCAGCAGCTCGCCGGGACTTAGCCAGTTCTTC. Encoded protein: CASSSPGLSQFF.

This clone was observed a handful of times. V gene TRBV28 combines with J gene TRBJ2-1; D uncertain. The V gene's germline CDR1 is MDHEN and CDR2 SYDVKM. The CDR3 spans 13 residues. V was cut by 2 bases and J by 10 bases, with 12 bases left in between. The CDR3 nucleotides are TGTGCCAGCAGTTTAGGGCCCCCCCAGGAGCAGTTCTTC. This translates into CASSLGPPQEQFF.